The 26 T cell receptor beta chains reported below all come from one sample, sequenced in a study of blood T cell repertoires in COVID-19. Measured with immunoSEQ multiplex PCR; TCRdb has only the in-frame clones, and not every one. Counted here are under 200,000 clones, around nine tenths occurring once; the ten biggest clones make up about 2%. What was sequenced was peripheral blood. All receptors derive from a man between 65 and 85 years old with active or convalescent COVID-19.

This sequence joins TRBV7-9 and TRBJ1-6, with TRBD1 matching 7 bases. V was clipped by 3 bases and J by 6 bases; unmatched bases: 11. The germline V gene has CDR1 SEHNR and CDR2 FQNEAQ (reference sequence). This CDR3 is built from 17 residues. CDR3 sequence (DNA): TGTGCCAGCAGCTTGGGACCGACAGGGAGGACTAATTCACCCCTCCACTTT. It translates to CASSLGPTGRTNSPLHF.

The V call is TRBV4-3, the J call TRBJ2-3, with 8 bases fitting TRBD2. Trimming removed 0 bases from V and 6 bases from J; junction bases left unmatched: 5. The CDR3 length is 15 residues. Germline lookup yields CDR1 LGHNA and CDR2 YSLEER. The CDR3 protein is CASSQDSSGGDTQYF. As DNA, the CDR3 is TGCGCCAGCAGCCAAGACTCCAGCGGGGGCGATACGCAGTATTTT.

The count of this clone is one. The J gene is TRBJ2-7, the V gene TRBV27; 13 nucleotides line up with TRBD2. Germline assignment: CDR1 MNHEY and CDR2 SMNVEV (reference sequence). The CDR3 runs to 14 residues. Trimming removed 5 bases from V and 4 bases from J; junction bases left unmatched: 2. The CDR3 nucleotides are TGTGCCAGCAGTACGACTAGCGGGGGGTACGAGCAGTACTTC. It encodes CASSTTSGGYEQYF.

The CDR3 DNA reads TGTGCCAGCACCGTGGGGGGGAGTTCCTACGAGCAGTACTTC. Protein sequence: CASTVGGSSYEQYF. This sequence joins TRBV7-2 and TRBJ2-7; 7 nucleotides align to TRBD2. The CDR3 loop spans 14 amino acids. The J segment lost 1 base and the V segment lost 7 bases, leaving 7 bases of the junction unmatched. The germline V gene encodes CDR1 SGHTA and CDR2 FQGNSA.

The chain uses TRBV2 and TRBJ1-1; a possible D gene is TRBD1 (5 bases). V lost 7 bases, J lost 4 bases, and 13 bases lay in between. There are 13 residues in the CDR3. The germline V gene has CDR1 SNHLY and CDR2 FYNNEI. CDR3 sequence reads: CASNGGDRTEAFF. The DNA of the CDR3 is TGTGCCAGCAACGGGGGGGACCGCACTGAAGCTTTCTTT.

This chain links TRBV7-2 with TRBJ1-1, with a weak D call TRBD1 (6 bases). CDR3 length equals 14 residues. The germline CDR1 and CDR2 sequences are SGHTA and FQGNSA. V lost 1 base and J lost 4, with 10 bases in between. Here the CDR3 DNA reads TGTGCCAGCAGCTTAGTACAGGGTAGCACTGAAGCTTTCTTT. Translation gives CASSLVQGSTEAFF.

V usage is TRBV20-1 and J usage is TRBJ2-2; a weak D match, TRBD1 (6 bases). This CDR3 has 15 amino acids. Germline CDR1 is DFQATT and CDR2 is SNEGSKA (reference sequence). V was clipped by 3 bases and J by 4 bases, with 15 bases between them. The CDR3 region has the DNA TGCAGTGCTAGTAGGGACACAGGGCCCACCGGGGAGCTGTTTTTT. Protein: CSASRDTGPTGELFF.

The V gene is TRBV19, the J gene TRBJ1-5, with D hard to call. CDR3 length: 13 amino acids. The germline V gene encodes CDR1 LNHDA and CDR2 SQIVND (reference sequence). Trimming stripped 6 bases from V and 2 bases from J, with 8 bases between. CDR3 sequence (DNA): TGTGCCAGTAGGACTTATGGCAATCAGCCCCAGCATTTT. As protein: CASRTYGNQPQHF.

The chain recombines TRBV2 with TRBJ1-4, with 10 bases aligning to TRBD1. The CDR3 totals 15 residues. Unmatched junction bases numbered 8, after V lost 8 bases and J lost 5 bases. Germline-derived CDR1 and CDR2 are SNHLY and FYNNEI. The CDR3 protein is CASVRTGGENEKLFF. CDR3 sequence (DNA): TGTGCCAGCGTTAGGACAGGGGGGGAGAATGAAAAACTGTTTTTT.

The chain recombines TRBV7-9 with TRBJ1-6; no reliable D call. V gave up 1 base and J gave up 6 bases, with 10 bases separating them. CDR1 and CDR2 (germline): SEHNR, FQNEAQ (reference sequence). The CDR3 is 15 residues long. CDR3: CASSLGAGGNSPLHF. CDR3 nucleotide sequence: TGTGCCAGCAGCTTAGGGGCAGGAGGTAATTCACCCCTCCACTTT.

The V gene is TRBV4-3, the J gene TRBJ2-7; D is perhaps TRBD1 (5 bases). Deletions cut 4 bases from V and 0 bases from J, with 10 bases between. The V gene's germline CDR1 is LGHNA and CDR2 YSLEER. CDR3 length equals 14 residues. The CDR3 bases are TGCGCCAGCAGCCGAGACAGAAACTCCTACGAGCAGTACTTC. It yields the protein CASSRDRNSYEQYF.

This clone came up once. The chain links TRBV24-1 to TRBJ2-3, with TRBD1 as a possible D gene (6 bases). V lost 4 bases and J lost 10, with 17 bases in between. CDR3 length: 14 residues. The germline CDR1 and CDR2 sequences are KGHDR and SFDVKD. CDR3 nucleotide sequence: TGTGCCACCAGTGACCCCGGGACAATCGTCTCGCAGTATTTT. Translation: CATSDPGTIVSQYF.

The J gene is TRBJ1-2, the V gene TRBV15; TRBD1 matches 7 bases. Germline V gene data show CDR1 as LNHNV and CDR2 as YYDKDF (reference sequence). With 4 bases clipped from V and 7 bases from J, the junction kept 9 bases outside the gene matches. This CDR3 is built from 14 residues. The CDR3 region is CATSTGERGPGYTF. DNA of the CDR3: TGTGCCACCAGCACGGGGGAAAGGGGGCCTGGCTACACCTTC.

The gene calls are TRBV12-3 or TRBV12-4 and TRBJ2-5, with D perhaps matching TRBD2 (6 bases). V gave up 2 bases and J gave up 5 bases, with 6 bases separating them. The CDR3 covers 12 residues. The CDR3 sequence: CASSLLAETQYF. DNA of the CDR3: TGTGCCAGCAGTTTACTAGCGGAGACCCAGTACTTC.

This sequence joins TRBV2 and TRBJ1-2; TRBD1 agrees at 11 bases. V lost 0 bases, J lost 4 bases, and 10 bases stayed unmatched. Looked up from germline, CDR1 is SNHLY and CDR2 is FYNNEI. This CDR3 has 18 amino acids. The DNA of the CDR3 is TGTGCCAGCAGTGAAGCGCTTCGGACAGGGGGCGGATTCTATGGCTACACCTTC. Amino acids: CASSEALRTGGGFYGYTF.

V gene TRBV7-2 combines with J gene TRBJ1-4, with 10 bases that match TRBD1. Germline trimming cut 7 bases from V and 8 bases from J; bases unmatched to any gene: 7. Per germline, CDR1 SGHTA and CDR2 FQGNSA. The CDR3 totals 14 residues. CDR3 sequence (DNA): TGTGCCAGCACCCGGACAGGGGGAGGCGAAAAACTGTTTTTT. Amino acid sequence: CASTRTGGGEKLFF.

The genes are TRBV25-1 and TRBJ2-3; the match to TRBD1 covers 9 bases. In germline, CDR1 is MGHDK, CDR2 SYGVNS. The junction had 9 bases not matched to a gene; V was cut back by 2 bases and J by 6 bases. The CDR3 covers 16 residues. The CDR3 nucleotides read TGTGCCAGCAGTGAAGGGAACAGGGGGCGTACGGATACGCAGTATTTT. Its protein product is CASSEGNRGRTDTQYF. Complete variable domain (other parts from reference TRBV25-1 and TRBJ2-3): EADIYQTPRYLVIGTGKKITLECSQTMGHDKMYWYQQDPGMELHLIHYSYGVNSTEKGDLSSESTVSRIRTEHFPLTLESARPSHTSQYLCASSEGNRGRTDTQYFGPGTRLTVL.

This clone showed up just once. This chain joins TRBV28 and TRBJ1-6; 7 positions match TRBD1. V dropped 4 bases and J dropped 4; count of bases not matched to a gene: 7. The length of the CDR3 is 16 residues. Per germline, CDR1 MDHEN and CDR2 SYDVKM. The CDR3 here is CASSSGTDQYNSPLHF. The CDR3 nucleotides are TGTGCCAGCAGTTCGGGGACAGATCAGTATAATTCACCCCTCCACTTT.

This chain uses TRBV2 with TRBJ2-1; the D gene is possibly TRBD2 (6 bases). Germline lookup yields CDR1 SNHLY and CDR2 FYNNEI. CDR3 length: 14 residues. Trimming left V 7 bases short and J 5 bases short, with 15 bases between. The CDR3 region is CASNPGTLHNEQFF. In DNA form, the CDR3 reads TGTGCCAGCAATCCCGGGACTCTTCACAATGAGCAGTTCTTC.

The chain has TRBV7-9 and TRBJ2-1, with 13 positions matching TRBD2. CDR3 size: 19 residues. Germline trimming cut 4 bases from V and 8 bases from J; bases unmatched to any gene: 17. Germline V lookup: CDR1 SEHNR, CDR2 FQNEAQ (reference sequence). CDR3 residues: CASSSRNRLAGGHGDEQFF. CDR3 in DNA: TGTGCCAGCAGCTCGAGAAACCGACTAGCGGGGGGCCACGGGGATGAGCAGTTCTTC.

This rearrangement joins TRBV27 to TRBJ2-3, with TRBD2 identical over 10 bases. Germline CDR1 is MNHEY and CDR2 is SMNVEV (reference sequence). V dropped 5 bases and J dropped 2; count of bases not matched to a gene: 16. This CDR3 region has 19 residues. The CDR3 DNA is TGTGCCAGCAGTGCACTTAAAGCGGGAGGGCCAGGTGCCACAGATACGCAGTATTTT. This codes for CASSALKAGGPGATDTQYF.

CDR3 DNA: TGTGCCAGCAGTCCTCGGGGACAGGGCAACTATGGCTACACCTTC. Translation gives CASSPRGQGNYGYTF. The chain employs TRBV27 and TRBJ1-2; 9 bases align to TRBD1. The V segment lost 5 bases and the J segment 2 bases; nucleotides outside the gene matches: 6. This CDR3 spans 15 amino acids. CDR1 MNHEY and CDR2 SMNVEV come from the germline V gene (reference sequence).

This clone was counted at least ten times. The V call is TRBV6-2 or TRBV6-3, the J call TRBJ1-5; tentative D call: TRBD1 (6 bases). In germline, CDR1 is MNHEY, CDR2 SVGEGT. V lost 2 bases to trimming and J lost 3 bases, with 17 bases between them. The CDR3 is 17 amino acids. The CDR3 spells CASSYVVGWGLNQPQHF. The CDR3 bases are TGTGCCAGCAGTTACGTGGTGGGTTGGGGGCTCAATCAGCCCCAGCATTTT.

The genes are TRBV27 and TRBJ1-6, with D uncertain. Trimming took 8 bases from V and 4 from J, leaving 6 bases between them. CDR3 size: 12 residues. The germline CDR1 and CDR2 sequences are MNHEY and SMNVEV (reference sequence). CDR3 amino acids: CASGGYNSPLHF. CDR3 bases: TGTGCCAGCGGAGGTTATAATTCACCCCTCCACTTT.

The rearrangement uses TRBV5-1 and TRBJ2-3; TRBD1 matches 9 bases. Germline V gives CDR1 SGHRS, CDR2 YFSETQ. The V segment lost 7 bases and the J segment 5 bases; nucleotides outside the gene matches: 8. The CDR3 covers 14 residues. The CDR3 nucleotides are TGCGCCAGCCAACGGGACAGGGTAAAAGATACGCAGTATTTT. Encoded protein: CASQRDRVKDTQYF. The full variable domain, rest sourced from reference TRBV5-1 and TRBJ2-3, is KAGVTQTPRYLIKTRGQQVTLSCSPISGHRSVSWYQQTPGQGLQFLFEYFSETQRNKGNFPGRFSGRQFSNSRSEMNVSTLELGDSALYLCASQRDRVKDTQYFGPGTRLTVL.

The V and J genes are TRBV24-1 and TRBJ1-4, with 7 bases identical to TRBD1. This CDR3 has 17 residues. Germline CDR1 reads KGHDR; CDR2 reads SFDVKD. With 2 bases clipped from V and 5 bases from J, the junction kept 10 bases outside the gene matches. CDR3 DNA sequence: TGTGCCACCAGTGATTCTCGCAGAGGGGGCACGAATGAAAAACTGTTTTTT. It yields the protein CATSDSRRGGTNEKLFF.